The 9 T cell receptor beta chains in this list originate from one sample, sequenced in a study of T-cell reconstitution after alpha-beta-depleted transplantation in children. This sample's TCRbeta library carried unique molecular identifier barcodes. TCRdb redid the calling of the PCR reads with MiXCR, one entry per CDR3 protein. The sample records roughly 100,000 distinct CDR3 sequences, 4.5% to 7.5% being singletons. This sample comprised PBMCs, mostly from graft donor cells, obtained 60 days after TCRalphabeta/CD19-depleted stem cell transplant. These receptors were obtained from a female patient younger than 10 who had a stem cell transplant for Fanconi anemia, so the T cells may come from the graft donor.

This clonotype was observed a handful of times. This rearrangement joins TRBV28 to TRBJ1-1; 9 bases agree with TRBD1. V trimming: 3 bases; J trimming: 3 bases; junction bases outside the gene matches: 2. Germline lookup yields CDR1 MDHEN and CDR2 SYDVKM. CDR3 length equals 14 residues. CDR3 region: CASSFGTGYTEAFF. The CDR3 bases are TGTGCCAGCAGTTTTGGGACAGGGTACACTGAAGCTTTCTTT.

This clonotype was detected ten times or more. The chain combines TRBV6-1 with TRBJ1-4; TRBD1 agrees at 7 bases. The V gene's germline CDR1 is MNHNS and CDR2 SASEGT. V lost 4 bases and J lost 6; bases outside the gene matches: 8. The CDR3 is made up of 15 amino acids. CDR3 sequence reads: CASSATGPVYEKLFF. The CDR3 region has the DNA TGTGCCAGCAGTGCGACAGGGCCTGTCTATGAAAAACTGTTTTTT.

This clonotype was observed many times. The chain is built from TRBV6-5 and TRBJ2-1, with unresolved D. Trimming cost V 2 bases and J 4 bases, with 9 bases left between them. This CDR3 is 14 amino acids long. Germline CDR1 is MNHEY and CDR2 is SVGAGI. The CDR3 DNA is TGTGCCAGCAGTTACCCAAAGCGTTACAATGAGCAGTTCTTC. Translating gives CASSYPKRYNEQFF.

This clonotype was found many times. This chain joins TRBV5-5 and TRBJ2-7, with D hard to call. The length of the CDR3 is 12 residues. V shed 6 bases and J shed 5 bases, with 12 bases lying between them. From germline, CDR1 is SGHKS and CDR2 YYEKEE (reference sequence). CDR3 region: CASTHRPHEQYF. Written as DNA, the CDR3 is TGTGCCAGCACCCACCGACCCCACGAGCAGTACTTC.

This clonotype was seen repeatedly, ten times or more. The chain links TRBV6-4 to TRBJ1-2, with TRBD1 matching 7 bases. Trimming removed 6 bases from V and 8 bases from J; junction bases left unmatched: 12. The CDR3 sequence is 14 residues long. CDR1 is MRHNA and CDR2 is SNTAGT in the germline V gene. The CDR3 DNA sequence: TGTGCCAGCAGCCCCGGACAGGAGGTTGGGGGCTACACCTTC. Translating gives CASSPGQEVGGYTF.

This clonotype was counted many times. V usage is TRBV7-6 and J usage is TRBJ2-5, with a possible D match to TRBD2 (6 bases). The CDR3 has 14 amino acids. V lost 1 base and J 4 bases, leaving 10 bases between the germline ends. Germline CDR1 and CDR2: SGHVS and FNYEAQ. The CDR3 nucleotides are TGTGCCAGCAGCTTAGGGACTACCCCAGAGACCCAGTACTTC. Translated, it gives CASSLGTTPETQYF.

With respect to this clonotype: A single base separates this from a much larger clone, so it may be a read error. The rearrangement links TRBV7-3 to TRBJ2-3; a weak D match, TRBD2 (6 bases). There are 15 residues in the CDR3. In germline, CDR1 is SGHTA, CDR2 FQGTGA. The CDR3 here is CASSSSLAPTYTQYF. The CDR3 DNA follows: TGTGCCAGCAGCTCTTCACTAGCCCCCACATATACGCAGTATTTT.

The chain couples TRBV5-4 to TRBJ2-2, with D perhaps matching TRBD1 (6 bases). The germline gives CDR1 SGHNT, CDR2 YYREEE (reference sequence). V lost 0 bases and J 8 bases, leaving 14 bases between the germline ends. The CDR3 sequence is 15 residues long. CDR3 coding DNA: TGTGCCAGCAGCTTGGAACGCCCCAGGGGAGGGGAGCTGTTTTTT. Amino acid sequence: CASSLERPRGGELFF.

This clonotype was observed at least ten times. Its ends do not fully match the called genes, so a read error is possible. CDR3 in amino acids: CVSSSSSGRTFEQYF. CDR3 sequence (DNA): TGTGTCAGCAGTTCCTCTAGCGGGAGAACTTTCGAGCAGTACTTC. The chain joins TRBV27 to TRBJ2-7; TRBD2 matches at 10 bases. The CDR3 is 15 amino acids. Germline CDR1 is MNHEY and CDR2 is SMNVEV (reference sequence).